The clone carrying this T cell receptor beta chain is a singleton in its sample. This entry belongs to a study of blood T cells in healthy people across ages. The CDR3 totals 14 residues. V shed 9 bases and J shed 5 bases, with 19 bases lying between them. Using a J-beta primer mix together with a sample-barcoded 5' primer, a second PCR was run for about 6 to 12 cycles. TCRdb itself ran the 5' RACE reads through MiXCR, one entry per CDR3 protein. The repertoire consists of approximately 780,000 distinct CDR3 sequences, with roughly 25% occurring once and the leading ten covering about 3%. This sample also appeared in a second study, on T cells of mothers and their children.

V gene TRBV12-3 or TRBV12-4 combines with J gene TRBJ1-1; possible D gene TRBD1, 6 bases. This TCR was sampled from a boy aged 10-17 years in good health. Sequences were obtained from blood. The CDR3 DNA follows: TGTGCCAGTTTCCCGACAGGTTCTATAACTGAAGCTTTCTTT. Encoded protein: CASFPTGSITEAFF.